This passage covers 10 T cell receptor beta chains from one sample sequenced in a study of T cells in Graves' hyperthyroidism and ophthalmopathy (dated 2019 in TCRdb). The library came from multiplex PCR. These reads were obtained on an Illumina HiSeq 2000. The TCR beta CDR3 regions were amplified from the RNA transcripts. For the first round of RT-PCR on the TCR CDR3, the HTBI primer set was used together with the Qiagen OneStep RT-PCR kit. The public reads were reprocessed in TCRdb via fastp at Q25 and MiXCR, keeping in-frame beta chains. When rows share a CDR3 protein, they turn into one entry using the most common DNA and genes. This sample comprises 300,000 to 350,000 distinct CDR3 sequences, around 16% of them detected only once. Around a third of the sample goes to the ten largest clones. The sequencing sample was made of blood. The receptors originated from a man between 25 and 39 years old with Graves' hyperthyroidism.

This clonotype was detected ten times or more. This chain's CDR3 is CSASEATGAYEQYF. CDR3 nucleotides: TGCAGTGCTAGCGAGGCGACCGGAGCCTACGAGCAGTACTTC. The rearrangement joins TRBV20-1 to TRBJ2-7; no firm D call. The CDR3 runs to 14 residues. Germline V gene data show CDR1 as DFQATT and CDR2 as SNEGSKA (reference sequence). Between the trimmed V and J ends, which lost 3 bases and 2 bases, there was a span of 14 bases.

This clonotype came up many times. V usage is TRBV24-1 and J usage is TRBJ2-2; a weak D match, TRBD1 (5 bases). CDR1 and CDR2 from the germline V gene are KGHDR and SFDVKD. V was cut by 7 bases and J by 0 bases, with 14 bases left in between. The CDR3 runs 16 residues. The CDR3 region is CATSAPPGPNTGELFF. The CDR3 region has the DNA TGTGCCACCAGCGCCCCCCCAGGGCCGAACACCGGGGAGCTGTTTTTT.

This chain's CDR3 is CASSYPQGNIQYF. The CDR3, as DNA: TGTGCCAGCAGTTACCCTCAGGGAAACATTCAGTACTTC. The rearrangement uses TRBV6-5 and TRBJ2-4, with D maybe TRBD1 (5 bases). The CDR3 has 13 amino acids. CDR1 is MNHEY and CDR2 is SVGAGI in the germline V gene. Trimming removed 2 bases from V and 6 bases from J, with 8 bases in between.

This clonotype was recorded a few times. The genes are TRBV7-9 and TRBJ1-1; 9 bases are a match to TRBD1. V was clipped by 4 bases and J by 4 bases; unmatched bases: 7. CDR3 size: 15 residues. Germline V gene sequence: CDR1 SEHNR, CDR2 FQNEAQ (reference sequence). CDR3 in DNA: TGTGCCAGCAGCTCCTCCGGGACAGGGCCCACTGAAGCTTTCTTT. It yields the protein CASSSSGTGPTEAFF.

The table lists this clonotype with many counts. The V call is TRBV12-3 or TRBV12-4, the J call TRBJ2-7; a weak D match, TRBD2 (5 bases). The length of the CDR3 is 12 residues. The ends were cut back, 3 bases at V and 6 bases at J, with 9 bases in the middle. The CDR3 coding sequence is TGTGCCAGCAGTTTTTCGACTACCGAGCAGTACTTC. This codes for CASSFSTTEQYF.

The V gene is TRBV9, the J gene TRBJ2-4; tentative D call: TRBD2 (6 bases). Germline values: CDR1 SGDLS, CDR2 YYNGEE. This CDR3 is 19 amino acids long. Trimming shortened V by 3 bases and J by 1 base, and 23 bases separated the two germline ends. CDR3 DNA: TGTGCCAGCAGCGCCCGTAGAGGGGAGGCGGGCTATGCCAAAAACATTCAGTACTTC. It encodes CASSARRGEAGYAKNIQYF. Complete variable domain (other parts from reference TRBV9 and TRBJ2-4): DSGVTQTPKHLITATGQRVTLRCSPRSGDLSVYWYQQSLDQGLQFLIQYYNGEERAKGNILERFSAQQFPDLHSELNLSSLELGDSALYFCASSARRGEAGYAKNIQYFGAGTRLSVL.

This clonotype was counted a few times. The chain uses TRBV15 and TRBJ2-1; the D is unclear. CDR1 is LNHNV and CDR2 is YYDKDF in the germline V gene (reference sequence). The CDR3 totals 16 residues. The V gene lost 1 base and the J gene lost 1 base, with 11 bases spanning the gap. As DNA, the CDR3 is TGTGCCACCAGCAGAGTAAGGCAGTATTCCTACAATGAGCAGTTCTTC. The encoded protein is CATSRVRQYSYNEQFF.

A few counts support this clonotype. The CDR3 region is CASSPIKGELKRGTQYF. Written as DNA, the CDR3 is TGTGCCAGCAGCCCGATAAAAGGCGAATTAAAGAGGGGGACCCAGTACTTC. The chain has TRBV11-2 and TRBJ2-5; D possibly uses TRBD1 or TRBD2 (5 bases each). V shed 5 bases and J shed 7 bases, with 26 bases lying between them. Germline V gene lookup returns CDR1 SGHAT and CDR2 FQNNGV. This CDR3 region has 17 residues.

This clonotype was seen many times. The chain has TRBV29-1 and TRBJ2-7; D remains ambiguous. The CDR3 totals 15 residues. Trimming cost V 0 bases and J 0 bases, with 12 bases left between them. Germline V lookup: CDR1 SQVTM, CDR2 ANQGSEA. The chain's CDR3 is CSVEEEHQRSYEQYF. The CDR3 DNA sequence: TGCAGCGTTGAAGAGGAACATCAACGCTCCTACGAGCAGTACTTC.

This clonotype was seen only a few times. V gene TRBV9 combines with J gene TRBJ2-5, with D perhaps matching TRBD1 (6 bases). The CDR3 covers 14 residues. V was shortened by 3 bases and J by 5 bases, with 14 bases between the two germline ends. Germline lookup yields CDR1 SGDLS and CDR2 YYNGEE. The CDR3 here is CASSGTERGETQYF. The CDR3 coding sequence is TGTGCCAGCAGCGGGACGGAAAGGGGGGAGACCCAGTACTTC.